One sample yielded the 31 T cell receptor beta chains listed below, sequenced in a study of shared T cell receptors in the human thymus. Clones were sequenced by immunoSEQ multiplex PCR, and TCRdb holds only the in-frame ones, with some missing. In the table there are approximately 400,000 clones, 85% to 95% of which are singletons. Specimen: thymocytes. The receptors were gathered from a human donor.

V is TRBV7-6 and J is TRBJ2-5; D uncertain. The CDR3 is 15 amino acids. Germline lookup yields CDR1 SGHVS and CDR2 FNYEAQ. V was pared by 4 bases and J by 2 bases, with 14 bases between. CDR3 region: CASSSTDWSQETQYF. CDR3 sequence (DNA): TGTGCCAGCAGCTCGACCGATTGGAGTCAAGAGACCCAGTACTTC.

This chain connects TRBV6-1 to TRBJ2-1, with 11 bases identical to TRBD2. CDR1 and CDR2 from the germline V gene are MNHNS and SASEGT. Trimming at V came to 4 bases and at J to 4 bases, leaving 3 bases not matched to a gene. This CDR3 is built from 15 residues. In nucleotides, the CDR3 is TGTGCCAGCAGTGCCTGGACTAGCGGGTACAATGAGCAGTTCTTC. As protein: CASSAWTSGYNEQFF.

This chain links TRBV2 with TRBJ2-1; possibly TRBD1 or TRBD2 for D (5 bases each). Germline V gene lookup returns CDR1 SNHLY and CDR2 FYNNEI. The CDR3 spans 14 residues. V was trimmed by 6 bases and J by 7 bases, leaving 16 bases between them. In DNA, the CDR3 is TGTGCCAGCAGAGAGACTGGGGCGGGTAATGAGCAGTTCTTC. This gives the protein CASRETGAGNEQFF.

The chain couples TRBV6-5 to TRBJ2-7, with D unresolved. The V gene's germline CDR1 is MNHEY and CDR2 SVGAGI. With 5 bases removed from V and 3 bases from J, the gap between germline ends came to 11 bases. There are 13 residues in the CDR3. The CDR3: CASSKSEIYEQYF. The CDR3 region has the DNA TGTGCCAGCAGTAAGAGTGAGATCTACGAGCAGTACTTC.

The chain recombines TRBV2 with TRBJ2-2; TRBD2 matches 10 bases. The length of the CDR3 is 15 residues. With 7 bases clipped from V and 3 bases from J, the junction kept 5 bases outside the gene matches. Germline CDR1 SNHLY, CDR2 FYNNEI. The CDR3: CASTTSGTYTGELFF. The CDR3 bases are TGTGCCAGCACCACTAGCGGGACCTACACCGGGGAGCTGTTTTTT.

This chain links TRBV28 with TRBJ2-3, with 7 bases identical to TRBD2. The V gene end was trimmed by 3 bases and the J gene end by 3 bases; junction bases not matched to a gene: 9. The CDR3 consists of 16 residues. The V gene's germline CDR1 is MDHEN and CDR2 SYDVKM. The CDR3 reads CASSLRAGRDTDTQYF. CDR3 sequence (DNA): TGTGCCAGCAGTTTGAGGGCAGGGAGGGATACAGATACGCAGTATTTT. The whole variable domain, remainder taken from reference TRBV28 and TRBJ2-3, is DVKVTQSSRYLVKRTGEKVFLECVQDMDHENMFWYRQDPGLGLRLIYFSYDVKMKEKGDIPEGYSVSREKKERFSLILESASTNQTSMYLCASSLRAGRDTDTQYFGPGTRLTVL.

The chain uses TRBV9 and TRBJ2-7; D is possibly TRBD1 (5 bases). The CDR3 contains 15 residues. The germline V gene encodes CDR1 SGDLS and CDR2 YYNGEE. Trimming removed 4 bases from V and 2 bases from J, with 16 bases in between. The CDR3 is CASSPTWAGPYEQYF. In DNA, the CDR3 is TGTGCCAGCAGCCCAACTTGGGCAGGGCCCTACGAGCAGTACTTC.

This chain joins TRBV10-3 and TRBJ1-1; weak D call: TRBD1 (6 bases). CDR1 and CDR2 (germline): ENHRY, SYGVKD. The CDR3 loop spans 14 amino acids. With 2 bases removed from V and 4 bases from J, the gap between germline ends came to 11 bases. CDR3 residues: CAISERAGVTEAFF. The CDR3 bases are TGTGCCATCAGTGAGAGGGCAGGGGTCACTGAAGCTTTCTTT.

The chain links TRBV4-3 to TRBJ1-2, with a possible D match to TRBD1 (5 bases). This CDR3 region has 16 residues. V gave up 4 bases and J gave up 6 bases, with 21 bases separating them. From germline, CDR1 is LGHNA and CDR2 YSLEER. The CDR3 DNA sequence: TGCGCCAGCAGCCGAGACGGGGGAGAGGAGGTTGATGGCTACACCTTC. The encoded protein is CASSRDGGEEVDGYTF.

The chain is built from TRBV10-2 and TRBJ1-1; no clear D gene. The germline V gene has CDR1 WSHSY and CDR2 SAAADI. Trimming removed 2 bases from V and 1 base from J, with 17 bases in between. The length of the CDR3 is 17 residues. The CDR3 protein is CASSERVGAPGNTEAFF. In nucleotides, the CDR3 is TGCGCCAGCAGTGAGAGGGTGGGAGCACCAGGGAACACTGAAGCTTTCTTT.

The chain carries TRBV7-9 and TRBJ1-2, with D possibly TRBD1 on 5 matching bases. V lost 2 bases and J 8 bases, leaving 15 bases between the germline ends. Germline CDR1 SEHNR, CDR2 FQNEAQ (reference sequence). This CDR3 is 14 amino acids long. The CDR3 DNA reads TGTGCCAGCAGCTTACGGGGCAGGGCCCACGGCTACACCTTC. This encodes CASSLRGRAHGYTF. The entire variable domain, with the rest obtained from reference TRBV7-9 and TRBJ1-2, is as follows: DTGVSQNPRHKITKRGQNVTFRCDPISEHNRLYWYRQTLGQGPEFLTYFQNEAQLEKSRLLSDRFSAERPKGSFSTLEIQRTEQGDSAMYLCASSLRGRAHGYTFGSGTRLTVV.

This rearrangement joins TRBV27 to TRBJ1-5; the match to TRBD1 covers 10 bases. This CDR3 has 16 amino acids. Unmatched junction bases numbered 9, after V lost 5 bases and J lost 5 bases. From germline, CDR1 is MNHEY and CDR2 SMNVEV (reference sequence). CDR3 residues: CASSPPGQGYHQPQHF. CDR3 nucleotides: TGTGCCAGCAGTCCACCGGGACAGGGGTACCATCAGCCCCAGCATTTT.

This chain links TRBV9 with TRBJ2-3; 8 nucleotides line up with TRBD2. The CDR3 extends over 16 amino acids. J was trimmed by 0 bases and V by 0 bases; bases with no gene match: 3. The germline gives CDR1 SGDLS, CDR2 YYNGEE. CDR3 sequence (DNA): TGTGCCAGCAGCGTAGCAACTAGCGGTAGCACAGATACGCAGTATTTT. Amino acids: CASSVATSGSTDTQYF. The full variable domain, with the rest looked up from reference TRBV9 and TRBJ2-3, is DSGVTQTPKHLITATGQRVTLRCSPRSGDLSVYWYQQSLDQGLQFLIQYYNGEERAKGNILERFSAQQFPDLHSELNLSSLELGDSALYFCASSVATSGSTDTQYFGPGTRLTVL.

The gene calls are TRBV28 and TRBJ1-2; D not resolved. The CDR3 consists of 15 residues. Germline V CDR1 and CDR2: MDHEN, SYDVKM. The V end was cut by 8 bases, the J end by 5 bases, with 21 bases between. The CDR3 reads CASGIQEAPRYGYTF. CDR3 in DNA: TGTGCCAGCGGCATTCAGGAGGCCCCCCGATATGGCTACACCTTC.

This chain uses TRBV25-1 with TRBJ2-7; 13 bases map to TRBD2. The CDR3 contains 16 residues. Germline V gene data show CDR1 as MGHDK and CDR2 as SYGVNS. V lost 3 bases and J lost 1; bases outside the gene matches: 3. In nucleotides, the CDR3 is TGTGCCAGCAGTGAGGCGGGACTAGCGGGGTCCTACGAGCAGTACTTC. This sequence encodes CASSEAGLAGSYEQYF.

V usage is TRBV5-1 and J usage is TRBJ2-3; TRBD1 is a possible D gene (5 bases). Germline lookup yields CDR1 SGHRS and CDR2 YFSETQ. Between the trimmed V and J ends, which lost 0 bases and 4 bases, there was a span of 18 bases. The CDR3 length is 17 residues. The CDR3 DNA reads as TGCGCCAGCAGCTTGGGTCCGGCAGGGCCTACCCCAGATACGCAGTATTTT. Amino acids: CASSLGPAGPTPDTQYF.

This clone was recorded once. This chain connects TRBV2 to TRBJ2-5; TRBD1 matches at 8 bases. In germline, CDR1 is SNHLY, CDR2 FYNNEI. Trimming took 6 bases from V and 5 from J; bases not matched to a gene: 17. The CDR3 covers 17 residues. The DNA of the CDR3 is TGTGCCAGCAGATGGACAGGGAAAAACCACTTTGGGGAGACCCAGTACTTC. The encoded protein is CASRWTGKNHFGETQYF.

CDR3 sequence reads: CASSRGLADYNEQFF. DNA for the CDR3: TGTGCCAGCTCACGGGGACTAGCGGATTACAATGAGCAGTTCTTC. V is TRBV18 and J is TRBJ2-1; TRBD2 aligns across 11 bases. This CDR3 spans 15 amino acids. V was clipped by 4 bases and J by 4 bases; unmatched bases: 3. Germline V gene sequence: CDR1 KGHSH, CDR2 LQKENI.

The CDR3 DNA follows: TGTGCCAGCAGCTTTAGACTAGCGGGAAAGCACAATGAGCAGTTCTTC. This encodes CASSFRLAGKHNEQFF. The genes are TRBV5-5 and TRBJ2-1; 11 bases line up with TRBD2. V lost 2 bases and J lost 5; bases outside the gene matches: 6. From germline, CDR1 is SGHKS and CDR2 YYEKEE (reference sequence). The CDR3 contains 16 residues.

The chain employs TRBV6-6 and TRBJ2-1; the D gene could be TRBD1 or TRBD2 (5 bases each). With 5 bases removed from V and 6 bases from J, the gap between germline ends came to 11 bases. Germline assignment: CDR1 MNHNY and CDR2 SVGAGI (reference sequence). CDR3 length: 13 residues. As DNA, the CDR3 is TGTGCCAGCAGTCGAGGGGAGACCAATGAGCAGTTCTTC. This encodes CASSRGETNEQFF.

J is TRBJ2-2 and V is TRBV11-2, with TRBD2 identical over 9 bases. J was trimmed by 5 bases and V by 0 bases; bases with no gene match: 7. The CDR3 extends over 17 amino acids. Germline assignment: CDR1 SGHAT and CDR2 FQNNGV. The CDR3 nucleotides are TGTGCCAGCAGCTTAGATCAGAGTAGCGGGAGTACCGGGGAGCTGTTTTTT. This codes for CASSLDQSSGSTGELFF. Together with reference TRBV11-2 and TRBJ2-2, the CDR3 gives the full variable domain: EAGVAQSPRYKIIEKRQSVAFWCNPISGHATLYWYQQILGQGPKLLIQFQNNGVVDDSQLPKDRFSAERLKGVDSTLKIQPAKLEDSAVYLCASSLDQSSGSTGELFFGEGSRLTVL.

CDR3 DNA: TGTGCCAGCAGTCAGCAGGACAGGGGGGGCTATAGCAATCAGCCCCAGCATTTT. Its protein product is CASSQQDRGGYSNQPQHF. The rearrangement uses TRBV28 and TRBJ1-5; TRBD1 agrees at 10 bases. The CDR3 sequence is 18 residues long. CDR1 and CDR2 (germline): MDHEN, SYDVKM. V gave up 5 bases and J gave up 0 bases; unmatched junction bases: 10.

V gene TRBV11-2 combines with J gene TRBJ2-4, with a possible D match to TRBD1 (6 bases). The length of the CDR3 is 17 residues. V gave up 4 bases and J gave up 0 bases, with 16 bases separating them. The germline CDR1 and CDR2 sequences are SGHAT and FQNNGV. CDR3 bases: TGTGCCAGCAGCTCCACCCCGGACAGCTCAGCCAAAAACATTCAGTACTTC. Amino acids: CASSSTPDSSAKNIQYF.

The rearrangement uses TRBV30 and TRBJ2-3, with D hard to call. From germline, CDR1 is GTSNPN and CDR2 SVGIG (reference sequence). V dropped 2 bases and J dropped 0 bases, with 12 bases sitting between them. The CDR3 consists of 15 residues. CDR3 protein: CAWSLPFPSTDTQYF. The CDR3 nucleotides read TGTGCCTGGAGTCTGCCTTTTCCTAGCACAGATACGCAGTATTTT.

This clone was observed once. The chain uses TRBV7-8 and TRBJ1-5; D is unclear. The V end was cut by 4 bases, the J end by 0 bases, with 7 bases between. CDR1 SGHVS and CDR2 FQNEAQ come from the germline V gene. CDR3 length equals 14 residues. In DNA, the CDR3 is TGTGCCAGCAGCTCACTTTATAGCAATCAGCCCCAGCATTTT. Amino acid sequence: CASSSLYSNQPQHF.

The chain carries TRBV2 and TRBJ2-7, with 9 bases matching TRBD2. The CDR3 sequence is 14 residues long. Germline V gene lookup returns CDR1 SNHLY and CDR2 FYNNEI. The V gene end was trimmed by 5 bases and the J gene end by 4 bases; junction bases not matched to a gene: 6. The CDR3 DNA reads TGTGCCAGCAGTCCGGGACTAGCTTTTTACGAGCAGTACTTC. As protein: CASSPGLAFYEQYF.

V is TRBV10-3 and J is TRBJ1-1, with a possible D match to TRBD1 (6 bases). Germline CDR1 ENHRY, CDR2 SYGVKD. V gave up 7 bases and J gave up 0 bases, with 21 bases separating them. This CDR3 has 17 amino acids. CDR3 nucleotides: TGTGCCATCAACACCGGAGGGCAGGACAGTATGAACACTGAAGCTTTCTTT. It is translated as CAINTGGQDSMNTEAFF.

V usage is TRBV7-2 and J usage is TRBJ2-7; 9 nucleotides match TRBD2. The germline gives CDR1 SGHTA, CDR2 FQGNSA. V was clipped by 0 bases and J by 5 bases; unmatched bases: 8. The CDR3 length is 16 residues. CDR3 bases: TGTGCCAGCAGCTTAGCGGCTAGCGGGAAGAGCGACGAGCAGTACTTC. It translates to CASSLAASGKSDEQYF.

CDR3 in DNA: TGTGCCAGCAGCTATCGGTTTCAAGAGACCCAGTACTTC. Its translation: CASSYRFQETQYF. The J gene is TRBJ2-5, the V gene TRBV27; D call uncertain. Per the germline V gene, CDR1 is MNHEY and CDR2 is SMNVEV (reference sequence). The CDR3 consists of 13 residues. Between the trimmed V and J ends, which lost 6 bases and 2 bases, there was a span of 10 bases.

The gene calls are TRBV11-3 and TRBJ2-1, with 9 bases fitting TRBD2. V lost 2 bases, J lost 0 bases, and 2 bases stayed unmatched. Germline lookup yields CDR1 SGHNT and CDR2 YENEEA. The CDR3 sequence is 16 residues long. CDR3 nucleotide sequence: TGTGCCAGCAGCTTACTAGCGGGAAGCTCCTACAATGAGCAGTTCTTC. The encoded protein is CASSLLAGSSYNEQFF.

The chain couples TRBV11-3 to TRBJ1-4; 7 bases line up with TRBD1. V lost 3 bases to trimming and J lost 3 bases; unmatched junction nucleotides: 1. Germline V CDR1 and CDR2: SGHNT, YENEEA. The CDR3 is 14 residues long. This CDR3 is CASSLTGSNEKLFF. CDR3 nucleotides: TGTGCCAGCAGCTTGACAGGGTCTAATGAAAAACTGTTTTTT.